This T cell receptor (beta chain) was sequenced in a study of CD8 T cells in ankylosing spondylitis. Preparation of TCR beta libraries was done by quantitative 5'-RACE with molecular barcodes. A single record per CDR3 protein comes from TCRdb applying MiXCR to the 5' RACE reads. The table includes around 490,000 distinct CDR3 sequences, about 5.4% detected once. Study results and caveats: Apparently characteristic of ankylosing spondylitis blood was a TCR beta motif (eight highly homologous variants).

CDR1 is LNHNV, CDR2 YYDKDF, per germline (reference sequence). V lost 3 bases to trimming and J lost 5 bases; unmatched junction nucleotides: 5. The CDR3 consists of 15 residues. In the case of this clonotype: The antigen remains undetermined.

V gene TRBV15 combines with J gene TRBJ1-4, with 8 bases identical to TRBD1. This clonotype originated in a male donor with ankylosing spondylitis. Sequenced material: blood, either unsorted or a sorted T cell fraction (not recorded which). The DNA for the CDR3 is TGTGCCACCAGCAGTGACGGACAGGGAAATGAAAAACTGTTTTTT. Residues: CATSSDGQGNEKLFF. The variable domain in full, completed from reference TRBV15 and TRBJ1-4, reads DAMVIQNPRYQVTQFGKPVTLSCSQTLNHNVMYWYQQKSSQAPKLLFHYYDKDFNNEADTPDNFQSRRPNTSFCFLDIRSPGLGDTAMYLCATSSDGQGNEKLFFGSGTQLSVL.